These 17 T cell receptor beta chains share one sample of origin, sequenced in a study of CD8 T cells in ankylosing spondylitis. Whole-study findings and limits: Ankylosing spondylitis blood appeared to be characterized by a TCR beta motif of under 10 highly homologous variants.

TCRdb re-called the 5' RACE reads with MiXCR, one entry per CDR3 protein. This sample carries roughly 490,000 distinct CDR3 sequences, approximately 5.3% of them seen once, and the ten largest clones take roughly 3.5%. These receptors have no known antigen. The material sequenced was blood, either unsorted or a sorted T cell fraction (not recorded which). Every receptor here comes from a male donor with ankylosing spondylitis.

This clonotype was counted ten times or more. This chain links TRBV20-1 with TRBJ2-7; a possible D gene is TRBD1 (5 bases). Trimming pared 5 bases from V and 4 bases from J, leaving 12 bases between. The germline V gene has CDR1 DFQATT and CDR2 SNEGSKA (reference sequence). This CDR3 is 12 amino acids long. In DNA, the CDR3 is TGCAGTGCTGGGGCTGACATATACGAGCAGTACTTC. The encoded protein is CSAGADIYEQYF.

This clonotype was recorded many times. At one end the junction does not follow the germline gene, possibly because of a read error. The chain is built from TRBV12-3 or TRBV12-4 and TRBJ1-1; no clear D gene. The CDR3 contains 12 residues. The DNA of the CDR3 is TGTGCCAGCAGTTTAGGGGGTACTGACGCTTTCTTT. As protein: CASSLGGTDAFF.

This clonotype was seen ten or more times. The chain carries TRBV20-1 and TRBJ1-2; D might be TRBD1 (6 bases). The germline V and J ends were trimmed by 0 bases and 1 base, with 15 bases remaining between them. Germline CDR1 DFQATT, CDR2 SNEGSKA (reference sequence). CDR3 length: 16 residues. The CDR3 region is CSARDDRTLYNYGYTF. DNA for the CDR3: TGCAGTGCTAGAGATGACAGGACACTATATAACTATGGCTACACCTTC.

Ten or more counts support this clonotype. As DNA, the CDR3 is TGTGCCAGCAGCTTAGTCAATTGGGCTGAAGCTTTCTTT. It is translated as CASSLVNWAEAFF. The gene calls are TRBV7-8 and TRBJ1-1; D remains unclear. V shed 1 base and J shed 6 bases, with 9 bases lying between them. CDR3 size: 13 residues. Germline CDR1 is SGHVS and CDR2 is FQNEAQ.

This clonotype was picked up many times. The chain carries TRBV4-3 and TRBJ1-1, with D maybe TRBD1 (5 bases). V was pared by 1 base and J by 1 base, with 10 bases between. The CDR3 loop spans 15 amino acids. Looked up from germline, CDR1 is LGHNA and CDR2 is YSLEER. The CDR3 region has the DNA TGCGCCAGCAGCCAAGTAGGGGCGCGGAACACTGAAGCTTTCTTT. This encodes CASSQVGARNTEAFF.

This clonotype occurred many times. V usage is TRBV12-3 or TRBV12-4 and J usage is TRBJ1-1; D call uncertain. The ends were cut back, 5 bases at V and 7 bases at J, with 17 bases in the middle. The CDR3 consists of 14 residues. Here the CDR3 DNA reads TGTGCCAGCAGTCCACGCCAGGCGGGTGGTGAAGCTTTCTTT. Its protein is CASSPRQAGGEAFF.

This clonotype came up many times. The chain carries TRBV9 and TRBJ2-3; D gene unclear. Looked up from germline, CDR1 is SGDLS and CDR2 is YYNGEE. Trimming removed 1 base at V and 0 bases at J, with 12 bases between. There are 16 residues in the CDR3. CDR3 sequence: CASSVRDSPSTDTQYF. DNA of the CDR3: TGTGCCAGCAGCGTAAGAGACTCCCCTAGCACAGATACGCAGTATTTT.

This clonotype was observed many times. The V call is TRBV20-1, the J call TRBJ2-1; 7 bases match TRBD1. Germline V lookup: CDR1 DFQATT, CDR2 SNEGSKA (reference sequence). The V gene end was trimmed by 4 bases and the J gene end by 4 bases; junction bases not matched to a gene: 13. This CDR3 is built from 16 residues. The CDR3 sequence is CSATKPGTALYNEQFF. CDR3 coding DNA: TGCAGTGCTACAAAACCCGGGACAGCTTTATACAATGAGCAGTTCTTC.

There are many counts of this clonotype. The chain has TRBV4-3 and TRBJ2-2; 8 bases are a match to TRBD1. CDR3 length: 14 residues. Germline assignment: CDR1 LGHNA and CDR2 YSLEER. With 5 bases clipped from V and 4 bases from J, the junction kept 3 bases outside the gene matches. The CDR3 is CASSTGGSTGELFF. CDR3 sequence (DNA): TGCGCCAGCAGCACAGGGGGGAGCACCGGGGAGCTGTTTTTT.

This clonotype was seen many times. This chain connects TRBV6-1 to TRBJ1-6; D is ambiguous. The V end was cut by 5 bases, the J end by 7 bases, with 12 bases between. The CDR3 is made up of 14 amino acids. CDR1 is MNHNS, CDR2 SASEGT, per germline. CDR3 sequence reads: CASSREGNNSPLHF. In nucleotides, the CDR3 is TGTGCCAGCAGTCGGGAGGGAAACAATTCACCCCTCCACTTT.

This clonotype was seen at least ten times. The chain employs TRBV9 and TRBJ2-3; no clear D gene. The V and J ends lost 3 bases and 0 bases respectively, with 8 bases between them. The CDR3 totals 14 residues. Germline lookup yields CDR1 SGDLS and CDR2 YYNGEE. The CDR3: CASSERRSTDTQYF. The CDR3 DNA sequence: TGTGCCAGCAGCGAGCGACGTAGCACAGATACGCAGTATTTT.

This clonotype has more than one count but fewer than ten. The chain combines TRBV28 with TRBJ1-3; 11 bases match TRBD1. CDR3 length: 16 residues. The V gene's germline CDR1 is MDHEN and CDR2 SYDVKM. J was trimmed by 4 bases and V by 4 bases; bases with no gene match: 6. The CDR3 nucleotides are TGTGCCAGCAGTTCTGGACAGGGGGCGTCCGGAAACACCATATATTTT. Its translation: CASSSGQGASGNTIYF.

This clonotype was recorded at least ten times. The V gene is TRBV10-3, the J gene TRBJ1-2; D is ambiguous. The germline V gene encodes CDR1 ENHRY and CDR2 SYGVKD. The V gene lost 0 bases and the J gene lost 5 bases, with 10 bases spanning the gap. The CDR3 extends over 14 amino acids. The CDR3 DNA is TGTGCCATCAGTGAGTCCGCAGTCCAATATGGCTACACCTTC. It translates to CAISESAVQYGYTF.

The CDR3 spells CASSLQSYSEQYF. CDR3 bases: TGTGCCAGCAGCTTACAATCCTATAGCGAGCAGTACTTC. The rearrangement uses TRBV11-3 and TRBJ2-7, with D uncertain. Per the germline V gene, CDR1 is SGHNT and CDR2 is YENEEA. Between the trimmed V and J ends, which lost 2 bases and 6 bases, there was a span of 11 bases. The length of the CDR3 is 13 residues.

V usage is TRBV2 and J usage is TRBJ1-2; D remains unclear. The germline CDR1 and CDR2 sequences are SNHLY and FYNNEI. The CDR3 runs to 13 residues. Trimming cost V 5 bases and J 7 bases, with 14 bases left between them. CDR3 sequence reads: CASSSTEGGGYTF. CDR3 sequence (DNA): TGTGCCAGCAGTTCCACAGAGGGCGGTGGCTACACCTTC.

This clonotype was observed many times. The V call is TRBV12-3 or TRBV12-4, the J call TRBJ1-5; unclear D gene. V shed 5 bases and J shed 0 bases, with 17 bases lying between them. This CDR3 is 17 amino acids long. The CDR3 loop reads CASSLRVGRGSNQPQHF. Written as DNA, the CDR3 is TGTGCCAGCAGTCTAAGGGTCGGGCGAGGTAGCAATCAGCCCCAGCATTTT.

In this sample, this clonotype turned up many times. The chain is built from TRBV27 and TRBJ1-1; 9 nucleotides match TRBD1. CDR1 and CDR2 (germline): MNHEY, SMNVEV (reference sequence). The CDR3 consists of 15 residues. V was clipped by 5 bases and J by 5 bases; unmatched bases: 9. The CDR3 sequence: CASSPNRGRWTEAFF. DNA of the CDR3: TGTGCCAGCAGTCCAAACAGGGGGCGCTGGACTGAAGCTTTCTTT.